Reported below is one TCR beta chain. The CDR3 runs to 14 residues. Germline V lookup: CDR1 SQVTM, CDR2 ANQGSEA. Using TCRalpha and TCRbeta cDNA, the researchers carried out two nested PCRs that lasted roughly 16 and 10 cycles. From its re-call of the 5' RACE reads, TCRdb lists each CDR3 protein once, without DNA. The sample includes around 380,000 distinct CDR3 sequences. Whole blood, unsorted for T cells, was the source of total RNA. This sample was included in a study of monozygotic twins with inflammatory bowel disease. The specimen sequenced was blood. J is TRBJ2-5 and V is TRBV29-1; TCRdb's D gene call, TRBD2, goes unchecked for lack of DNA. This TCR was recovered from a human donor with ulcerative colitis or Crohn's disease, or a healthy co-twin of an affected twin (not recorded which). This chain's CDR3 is CSVEELAEKETQYF.